Listed below are T cell receptor beta chains from one sample, sequenced in a study of CD8+ T cells in alopecia areata. Profiled with immunoSEQ multiplex PCR; TCRdb holds only in-frame clones, not every one. The sample lists around 140,000 clones; about 47% were seen once. This sample comprised CD8+ T cells sorted from blood, obtained at week 0. Receptors originate from a human donor with alopecia areata. Each CDR3 is given with its conserved first and last residue. A D gene is named only where the DNA matches it firmly. Rows give clone size only sometimes, using once, few, many, or a class for an expanded clone.

v_gene,d_gene,abundance,len,j_gene,CDR3nt,CDR3aa
TRBV29-1,TRBD1,NA,14,TRBJ1-3,TGCAGCGTACAGGGACAGGCCTCTGGAAACACCATATATTTT,CSVQGQASGNTIYF
TRBV2,NA,once,12,TRBJ1-1,TGTGCCAGCAGAATAGAGAACACTGAAGCTTTCTTT,CASRIENTEAFF
TRBV29-1,NA,few,11,TRBJ2-7,TGCAGCGTCCAGGACGGCTACGAGCAGTACTTC,CSVQDGYEQYF
TRBV13,NA,NA,13,TRBJ1-2,TGTGCCAGCACCCTGCGGGGGGCAGTTGGCTACACCTTC,CASTLRGAVGYTF
TRBV30,NA,NA,15,TRBJ1-1,TGTGCCTGGAGTGTTGGAGTCAGGGGGAACACTGAAGCTTTCTTT,CAWSVGVRGNTEAFF
TRBV7-9,TRBD2,few,12,TRBJ2-1,TGTGCCAGCAGGCCGACTAGCGATGAGCAGTTCTTC,CASRPTSDEQFF
TRBV13,TRBD1,few,14,TRBJ2-7,TGTGCCAGCAGCTCCCGGACAGGGGCCTACGAGCAGTACTTC,CASSSRTGAYEQYF
TRBV29-1,NA,NA,13,TRBJ2-7,TGCAGCGTTCTCGACATAAACTCCTACGAGCAGTACTTC,CSVLDINSYEQYF
TRBV29-1,NA,NA,12,TRBJ2-7,TGCAGCGCCAGGGACGGAACCTACGAGCAGTACTTC,CSARDGTYEQYF
TRBV27,NA,NA,14,TRBJ2-7,TGTGCCAGCAGTTCTACAGGCGCGTCGTACGAGCAGTACTTC,CASSSTGASYEQYF
TRBV11-2,TRBD1,few,16,TRBJ2-5,TGTGCCAGCAGCTTAGCCCTTGACAGGGTTATGGAGACCCAGTACTTC,CASSLALDRVMETQYF
TRBV5-1,NA,NA,13,TRBJ1-1,TGCGCCAGCAGCTTGGGGCAGCCCACTGAAGCTTTCTTT,CASSLGQPTEAFF
TRBV5-6,NA,NA,15,TRBJ1-4,TGTGCCAGCAGTTATTGGGGGGAGCTGGTTGAAAAACTGTTTTTT,CASSYWGELVEKLFF
TRBV25-1,NA,few,16,TRBJ2-7,TGTGCCAGCAGTGATGACAGGGGAGGGGAGCCATACGAGCAGTACTTC,CASSDDRGGEPYEQYF
TRBV29-1,NA,few,12,TRBJ2-1,TGCAGCGCCGTAGCATCCTACAATGAGCAGTTCTTC,CSAVASYNEQFF
TRBV6-5,NA,NA,13,TRBJ2-5,TGTGCCAGCAGTTACGATTGGGGAGAGACCCAGTACTTC,CASSYDWGETQYF
TRBV2,TRBD2,NA,17,TRBJ2-1,TGTGCCAGCAGTGCTAGGCTAGCGGGGGGATCCTACAATGAGCAGTTCTTC,CASSARLAGGSYNEQFF
TRBV30,TRBD1,NA,12,TRBJ1-1,TGTGCCTGGGGGGGACAGTCCGATGAAGCTTTCTTT,CAWGGQSDEAFF
TRBV6-4,NA,many,13,TRBJ1-6,TGTGCCAGCAGTGACAGGGATAATTCACCCCTCCACTTT,CASSDRDNSPLHF
TRBV5-4,TRBD2,NA,14,TRBJ2-1,TGTGCCAGCACCTCTAGCGGGGGCCCCAATGAGCAGTTCTTC,CASTSSGGPNEQFF
TRBV27,NA,few,15,TRBJ1-2,TGTGCCAGCAGTCCACACAAGGAGATTAACTATGGCTACACCTTC,CASSPHKEINYGYTF
TRBV6-6,TRBD2,few,13,TRBJ2-1,TGTGCCACCGATACGGGACTAGCTGGTGAGCAGTTCTTC,CATDTGLAGEQFF
TRBV5-6,NA,NA,14,TRBJ1-5,TGTGCCAGCAGACGACCAGGGGAAAGTCAGCCCCAGCATTTT,CASRRPGESQPQHF